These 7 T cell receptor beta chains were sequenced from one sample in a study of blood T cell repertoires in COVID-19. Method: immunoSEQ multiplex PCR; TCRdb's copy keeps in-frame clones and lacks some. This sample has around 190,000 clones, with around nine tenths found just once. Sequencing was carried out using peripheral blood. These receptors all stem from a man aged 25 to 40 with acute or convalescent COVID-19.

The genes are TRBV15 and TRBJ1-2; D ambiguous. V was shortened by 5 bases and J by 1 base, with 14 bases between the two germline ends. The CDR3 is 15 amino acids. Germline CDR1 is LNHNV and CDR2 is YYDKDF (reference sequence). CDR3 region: CATSSGALFNYGYTF. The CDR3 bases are TGTGCCACCAGCTCCGGCGCACTATTTAACTATGGCTACACCTTC. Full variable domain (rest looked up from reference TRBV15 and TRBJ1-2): DAMVIQNPRYQVTQFGKPVTLSCSQTLNHNVMYWYQQKSSQAPKLLFHYYDKDFNNEADTPDNFQSRRPNTSFCFLDIRSPGLGDTAMYLCATSSGALFNYGYTFGSGTRLTVV.

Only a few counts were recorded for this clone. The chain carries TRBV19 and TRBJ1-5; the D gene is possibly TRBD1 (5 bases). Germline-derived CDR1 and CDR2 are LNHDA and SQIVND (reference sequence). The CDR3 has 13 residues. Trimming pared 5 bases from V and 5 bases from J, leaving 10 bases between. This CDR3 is CASSLGHYQPQHF. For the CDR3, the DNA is TGTGCCAGTAGTCTCGGACACTATCAGCCCCAGCATTTT.

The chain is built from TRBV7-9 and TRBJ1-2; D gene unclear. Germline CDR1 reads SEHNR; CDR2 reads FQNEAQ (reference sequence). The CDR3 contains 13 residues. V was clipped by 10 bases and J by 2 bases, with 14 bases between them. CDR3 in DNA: TGTGCCATCCCAACGTCTCAGAACTATGGCTACACCTTC. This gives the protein CAIPTSQNYGYTF.

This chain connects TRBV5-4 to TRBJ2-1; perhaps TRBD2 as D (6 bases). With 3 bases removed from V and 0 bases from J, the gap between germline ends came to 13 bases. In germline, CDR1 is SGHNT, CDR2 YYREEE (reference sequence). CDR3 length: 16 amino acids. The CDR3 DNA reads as TGTGCCAGCAGCTGGGGCGGCGGGACCTCCTACAATGAGCAGTTCTTC. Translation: CASSWGGGTSYNEQFF.

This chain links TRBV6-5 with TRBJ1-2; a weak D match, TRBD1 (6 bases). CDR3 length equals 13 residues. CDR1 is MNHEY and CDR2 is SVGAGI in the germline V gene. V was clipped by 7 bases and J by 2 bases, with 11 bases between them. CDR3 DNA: TGTGCCAGCAACAGGGTCGTGAACTATGGCTACACCTTC. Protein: CASNRVVNYGYTF.

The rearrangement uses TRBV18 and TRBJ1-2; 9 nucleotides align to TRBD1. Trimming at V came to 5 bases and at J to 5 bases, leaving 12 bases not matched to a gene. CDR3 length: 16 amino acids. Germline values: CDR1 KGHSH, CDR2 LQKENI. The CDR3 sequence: CASSTNPGQGWYGYTF. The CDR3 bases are TGTGCCAGCTCAACAAACCCGGGACAGGGCTGGTATGGCTACACCTTC.

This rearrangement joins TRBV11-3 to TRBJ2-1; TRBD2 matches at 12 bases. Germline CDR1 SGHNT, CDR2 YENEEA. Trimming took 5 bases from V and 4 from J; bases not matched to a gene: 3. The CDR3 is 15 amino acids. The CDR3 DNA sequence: TGTGCCAGCAGCCAAGGACTAGCGGGGTACAATGAGCAGTTCTTC. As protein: CASSQGLAGYNEQFF.